Sequencing of this T cell receptor (beta chain) was carried out in a study of cytomegalovirus exposure and HLA in healthy donors. Germline lookup yields CDR1 SQVTM and CDR2 ANQGSEA. The length of the CDR3 is 13 residues. The V and J ends lost 6 bases and 2 bases respectively, with 13 bases between them. Whole-study findings and limits: Cytomegalovirus status was reportedly diagnosed by the classifier with high sensitivity and specificity.

It was with 60 Vbeta and 13 Jbeta primers that the PCR ran. Repertoires were generated with immunoSEQ multiplex PCR, while TCRdb's copy carries only in-frame clones and drops some. The table lists just over 150,000 clones, about 76% of them singletons. A note on this clone: Its specificity is unknown.

Specimen: PBMCs. V and J are TRBV29-1 and TRBJ1-1, with D maybe TRBD1 (6 bases). The TCR originated in a female donor in good health and CMV-seronegative. As DNA, the CDR3 is TGCAGCGTACAGACAGGCGGTAACACTGAAGCTTTCTTT. This gives the protein CSVQTGGNTEAFF.